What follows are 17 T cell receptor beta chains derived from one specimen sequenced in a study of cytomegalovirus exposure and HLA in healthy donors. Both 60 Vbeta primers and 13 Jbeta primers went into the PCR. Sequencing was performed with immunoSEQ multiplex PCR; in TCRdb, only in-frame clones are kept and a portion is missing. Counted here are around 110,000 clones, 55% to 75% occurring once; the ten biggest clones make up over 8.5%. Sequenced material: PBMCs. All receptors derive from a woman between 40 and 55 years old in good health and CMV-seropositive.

CDR3 sequence (DNA): TGTGCCAGCAGTTTAACGGGGGTCACTGAAGCTTTCTTT. This encodes CASSLTGVTEAFF. This chain joins TRBV27 and TRBJ1-1, with TRBD1 as a possible D gene (5 bases). V was clipped by 2 bases and J by 4 bases, with 8 bases between them. CDR1 and CDR2 from the germline V gene are MNHEY and SMNVEV (reference sequence). This CDR3 comprises 13 residues.

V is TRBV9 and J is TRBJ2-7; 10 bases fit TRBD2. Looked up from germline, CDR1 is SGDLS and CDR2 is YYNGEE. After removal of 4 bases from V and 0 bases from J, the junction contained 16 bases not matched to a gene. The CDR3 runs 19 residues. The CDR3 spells CASSLIRTGLACGSYEQYF. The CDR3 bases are TGTGCCAGCAGCCTTATTAGGACGGGACTAGCGTGCGGCTCCTACGAGCAGTACTTC.

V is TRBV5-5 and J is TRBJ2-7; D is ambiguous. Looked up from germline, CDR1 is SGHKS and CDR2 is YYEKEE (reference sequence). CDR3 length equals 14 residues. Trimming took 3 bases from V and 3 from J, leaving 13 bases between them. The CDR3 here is CASSSPLTYYEQYF. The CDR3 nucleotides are TGTGCCAGCAGCTCCCCATTAACATACTACGAGCAGTACTTC.

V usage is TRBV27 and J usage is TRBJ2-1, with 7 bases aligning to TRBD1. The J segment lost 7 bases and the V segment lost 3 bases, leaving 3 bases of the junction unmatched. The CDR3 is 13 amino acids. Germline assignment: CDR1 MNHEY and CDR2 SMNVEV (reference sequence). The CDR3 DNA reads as TGTGCCAGCAGTTTCCCAGGGGGAAATGAGCAGTTCTTC. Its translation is CASSFPGGNEQFF.

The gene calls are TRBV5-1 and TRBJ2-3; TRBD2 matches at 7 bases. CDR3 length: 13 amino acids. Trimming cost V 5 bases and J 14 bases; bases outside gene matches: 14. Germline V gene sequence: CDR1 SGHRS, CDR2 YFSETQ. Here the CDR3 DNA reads TGCGCCAGCAGTCGAGAGGGACTACCGGGCTTGTATTTT. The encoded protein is CASSREGLPGLYF.

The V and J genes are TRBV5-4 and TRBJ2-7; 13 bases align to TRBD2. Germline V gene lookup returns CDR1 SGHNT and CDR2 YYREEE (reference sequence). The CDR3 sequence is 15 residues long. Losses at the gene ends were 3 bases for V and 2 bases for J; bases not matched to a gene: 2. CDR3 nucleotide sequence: TGTGCCAGCAGCTCCGGGACTAGCGGGGCCTACGAGCAGTACTTC. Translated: CASSSGTSGAYEQYF.

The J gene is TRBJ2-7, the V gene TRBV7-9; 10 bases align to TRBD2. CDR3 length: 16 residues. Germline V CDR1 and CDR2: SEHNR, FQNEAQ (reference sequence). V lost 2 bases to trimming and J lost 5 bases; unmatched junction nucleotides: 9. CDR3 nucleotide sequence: TGTGCCAGCAGCTTACCGCGGCTAGCGGGAGTCCACGAGCAGTACTTC. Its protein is CASSLPRLAGVHEQYF. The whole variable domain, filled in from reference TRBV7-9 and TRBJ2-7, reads DTGVSQNPRHKITKRGQNVTFRCDPISEHNRLYWYRQTLGQGPEFLTYFQNEAQLEKSRLLSDRFSAERPKGSFSTLEIQRTEQGDSAMYLCASSLPRLAGVHEQYFGPGTRLTVT.

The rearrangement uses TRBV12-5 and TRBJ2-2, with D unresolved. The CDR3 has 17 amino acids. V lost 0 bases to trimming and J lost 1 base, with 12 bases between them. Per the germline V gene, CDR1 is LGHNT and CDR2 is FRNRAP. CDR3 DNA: TGTGCTAGTGGTTTGGTACCGCCGGGTCAGAACACCGGGGAGCTGTTTTTT. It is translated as CASGLVPPGQNTGELFF.

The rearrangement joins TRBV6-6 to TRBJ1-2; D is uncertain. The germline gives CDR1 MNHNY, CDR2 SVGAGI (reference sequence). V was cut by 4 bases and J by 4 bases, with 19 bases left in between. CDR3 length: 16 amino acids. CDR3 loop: CASSFPPNPSIYGYTF. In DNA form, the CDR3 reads TGTGCCAGCAGTTTTCCCCCAAATCCGAGTATCTATGGCTACACCTTC.

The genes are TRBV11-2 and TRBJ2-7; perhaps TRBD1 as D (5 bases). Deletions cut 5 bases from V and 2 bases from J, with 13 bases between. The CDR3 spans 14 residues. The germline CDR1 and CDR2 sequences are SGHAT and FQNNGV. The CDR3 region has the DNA TGTGCCAGCAGCCCATTAACAGGCCCCTACGAGCAGTACTTC. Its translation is CASSPLTGPYEQYF.

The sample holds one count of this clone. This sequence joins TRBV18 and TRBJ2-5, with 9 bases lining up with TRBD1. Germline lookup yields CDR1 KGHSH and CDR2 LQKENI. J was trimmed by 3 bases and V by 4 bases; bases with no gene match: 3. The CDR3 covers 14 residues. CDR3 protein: CASSQDRGKETQYF. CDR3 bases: TGTGCCAGCTCACAAGACAGGGGGAAAGAGACCCAGTACTTC.

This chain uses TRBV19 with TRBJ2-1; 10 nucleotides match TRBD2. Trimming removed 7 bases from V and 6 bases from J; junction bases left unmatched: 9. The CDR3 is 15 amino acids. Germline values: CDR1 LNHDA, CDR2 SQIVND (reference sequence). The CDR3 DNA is TGTGCCAGTAATACCGGGACTAGCGCACCCAATGAGCAGTTCTTC. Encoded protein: CASNTGTSAPNEQFF.

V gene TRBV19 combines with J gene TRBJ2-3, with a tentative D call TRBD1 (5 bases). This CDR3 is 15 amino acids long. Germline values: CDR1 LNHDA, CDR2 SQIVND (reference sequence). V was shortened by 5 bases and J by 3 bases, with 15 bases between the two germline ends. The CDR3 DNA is TGTGCCAGTAGTTCCTACGGACAAGGGACAGATACGCAGTATTTT. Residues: CASSSYGQGTDTQYF.

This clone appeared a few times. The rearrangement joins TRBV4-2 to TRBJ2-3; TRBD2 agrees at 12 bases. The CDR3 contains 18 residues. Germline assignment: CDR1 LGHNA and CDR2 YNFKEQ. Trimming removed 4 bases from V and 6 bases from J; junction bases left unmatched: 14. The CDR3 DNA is TGTGCCAGCAGCCCGCAACCCGACGGACTAGCGGGAAAGGATACGCAGTATTTT. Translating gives CASSPQPDGLAGKDTQYF.

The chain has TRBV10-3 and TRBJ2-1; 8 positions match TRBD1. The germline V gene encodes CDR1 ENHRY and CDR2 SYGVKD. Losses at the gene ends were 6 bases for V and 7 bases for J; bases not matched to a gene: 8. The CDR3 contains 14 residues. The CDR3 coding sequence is TGTGCCATCAGCCCCGGGACAGGTATGAATGAGCAGTTCTTC. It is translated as CAISPGTGMNEQFF.

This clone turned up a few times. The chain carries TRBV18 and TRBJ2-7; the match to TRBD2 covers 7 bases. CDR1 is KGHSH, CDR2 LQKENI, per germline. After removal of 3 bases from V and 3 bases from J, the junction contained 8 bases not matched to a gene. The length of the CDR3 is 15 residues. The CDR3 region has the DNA TGTGCCAGCTCACCGCCGAGTGGGGGGGGCTACGAGCAGTACTTC. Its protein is CASSPPSGGGYEQYF.

The CDR3 nucleotides read TGTGCCAGCAGCCGTAGTTTGCTGGAGACCCAGTACTTC. It translates to CASSRSLLETQYF. This rearrangement joins TRBV14 to TRBJ2-5; D call uncertain. CDR1 is SGHDN, CDR2 FVKESK, per germline. V lost 4 bases to trimming and J lost 5 bases, with 11 bases between them. CDR3 size: 13 residues.